This TCR beta chain was captured in a study of shared clonotypes between healthy human individuals. Only a few counts were recorded for this clone. As yet, its antigen is unknown. Study observations and caveats: Since donors were few, the genetic and exposure-history diversity represented was limited. The authors expected sequencing depth to affect clonotype sharing among donors.

Germline V lookup: CDR1 SGHTA, CDR2 FQGNSA. The CDR3 covers 13 residues. V was pared by 1 base and J by 15 bases, with 16 bases between. The assay was carried out at the deep level. Among the unsorted PBMC samples, replicate PCRs used roughly 300 ng DNA, approximately 30,000 T cell genomes. The table came from immunoSEQ multiplex PCR; TCRdb's copy has only in-frame clones and leaves some out. The repertoire includes around 530,000 clones, around three quarters of them detected once, and approximately 12% sits in the top ten. The receptor comes from a woman in her 40s in good health. Some clones in this sample may be carry-over from other donors' samples. This chain links TRBV7-2 with TRBJ2-1; a weak D match, TRBD2 (5 bases). Sequencing input: PBMCs. CDR3 sequence reads: CASSLETTRNSFF. In nucleotides, the CDR3 is TGTGCCAGCAGCTTAGAGACTACCCGCAATTCGTTCTTC.